Listed below are T cell receptor beta chains from one sample, sequenced in a study of T-cell reconstitution after alpha-beta-depleted transplantation in children. TCRdb independently ran MiXCR on the PCR reads; one entry per CDR3 protein. The data show around 580,000 distinct CDR3 sequences, over 25% seen once. This sample comprised PBMCs, obtained before TCRalphabeta/CD19-depleted stem cell transplant. The receptors shown here come from a boy younger than two with Wiskott-Aldrich syndrome, due to receive a stem cell transplant. Each CDR3 is given with its conserved first and last residue. The order of the fields is J gene, clone size, V gene, D gene, CDR3 DNA, CDR3 protein. D genes are given only for firm matches. Clone size is shown for a subset of rows, as once, few, many or a class of expanded clone.

TRBJ2-3	NA	TRBV7-2	TRBD2	TGTGCCAGCAGCTTCCCACTAGCGGGATTCACAGATACGCAGTATTTT	CASSFPLAGFTDTQYF
TRBJ2-1	NA	TRBV6-1	NA	TGTGCCAGCAGTCCGCGACCAATAGGTAATGAGCAGTTCTTC	CASSPRPIGNEQFF
TRBJ2-5	NA	TRBV11-2	TRBD2	TGTGCCAGCAGCTTAGAGCGCGGGACTAGCGGATTCCAAGAGACCCAGTACTTC	CASSLERGTSGFQETQYF
TRBJ2-5	NA	TRBV28	TRBD2	TGTGCCAGCAGTTACCGGACTAGCGGAGGCCAAGAGACCCAGTACTTC	CASSYRTSGGQETQYF
TRBJ2-1	NA	TRBV12-3/TRBV12-4	TRBD2	TGTGCCAGCAGGTTAACTAGCGGGGTTGAGCAGTTCTTC	CASRLTSGVEQFF
TRBJ2-1	NA	TRBV5-1	NA	TGCGCCAGCAGCCGAACTGGGGGACACGAGCAGTTCTTC	CASSRTGGHEQFF
TRBJ2-3	few	TRBV3-1	NA	TGTGCCAGCAGCCAAGGGAGTTTGCATACGCAGTATTTT	CASSQGSLHTQYF
TRBJ2-1	NA	TRBV5-5	NA	TGTGCCAGCAGCGCTAGCCGGATCACCTACAATGAGCAGTTCTTC	CASSASRITYNEQFF
TRBJ2-1	few	TRBV10-1	TRBD2	TGCGCCAGCAGTGACGGACTAGCGGGAAACTACAATGAGCAGTTCTTC	CASSDGLAGNYNEQFF
TRBJ2-1	few	TRBV7-6	TRBD1	TGTGCCAGCAGCTTAGGCAGGGGGCTGTACAATGAGCAGTTCTTC	CASSLGRGLYNEQFF
TRBJ2-1	NA	TRBV25-1	NA	TGTGCCAGCAGTGATATGAGGGGTCCATTTATTGAGCAGTTCTTC	CASSDMRGPFIEQFF
TRBJ2-5	NA	TRBV5-4	TRBD2	TGTGCCAGCAGCCGGACGAGGGAGGGGGAGACCCAGTACTTC	CASSRTREGETQYF
TRBJ2-1	few	TRBV24-1	TRBD1	TGTGCCACCAGTGATTTGCCCCGGACAGGGGCCGGCTACAATGAGCAGTTCTTC	CATSDLPRTGAGYNEQFF
TRBJ2-7	NA	TRBV11-2	NA	TGTGCCAGCAGCTTATCCCTCGGACAGTCCTACGAGCAGTACTTC	CASSLSLGQSYEQYF
TRBJ2-1	few	TRBV28	NA	TGTGCCAGCAGTTATCGGCCCACTAGTCTAACCTACAATGAGCAGTTCTTC	CASSYRPTSLTYNEQFF
TRBJ2-7	few	TRBV5-1	NA	TGCGCCAGCAGCCGAGCGCGCTCCTACGAGCAGTACTTC	CASSRARSYEQYF
TRBJ2-7	NA	TRBV2	NA	TGTGCCAGCAGTGAAGGTGGGAAAGGCTCCTACGAGCAGTACTTC	CASSEGGKGSYEQYF
TRBJ2-7	NA	TRBV18	NA	TGTGCCAGCTCATCTCGATTATTGGCCGAGCAGTACTTC	CASSSRLLAEQYF
TRBJ2-7	NA	TRBV5-1	NA	TGCGCCAGCAGCTTGGGTTTCGGGGAGAGCCACGAGCAGTACTTC	CASSLGFGESHEQYF
TRBJ2-3	many	TRBV5-1	TRBD2	TGTGCCAGCAGTTTGGCAGCGGGGAGCACAGATACGCAGTATTTT	CASSLAAGSTDTQYF
TRBJ1-1	few	TRBV5-5	NA	TGTGCCAGCAGCTCGGGGGGCGGGATCGAAGCTTTCTTT	CASSSGGGIEAFF
TRBJ2-3	NA	TRBV5-1	NA	TGCGCCAGCAGCTTGGAGGTCTTAAGATCAGATACGCAGTATTTT	CASSLEVLRSDTQYF
TRBJ2-5	few	TRBV6-1	NA	TGTGCCAGCCAAGCACATCCGCTAAGAACAATGGGAGAGACCCAGTACTTC	CASQAHPLRTMGETQYF
TRBJ2-5	NA	TRBV3-1	TRBD1	TGTGCCAGCAGTCTCCCGAGAGGAAGGACAGGGGGTGACGGAGAGACCCAGTACTTC	CASSLPRGRTGGDGETQYF
TRBJ1-5	NA	TRBV6-1	NA	TGTGCCAGCAGTGAACGGGGTTATAGCAATCAGCCCCAGCATTTT	CASSERGYSNQPQHF
TRBJ2-1	NA	TRBV10-3	TRBD1	TGTGCCATCAGTGAGTCAACCTGGACAGGGTCCGACAATGAGCAGTTCTTC	CAISESTWTGSDNEQFF